A selection of T cell receptor beta chains follows, all from one sample in a study of spatial heterogeneity in lung cancer. TCRdb fed the 5' RACE reads into MiXCR, producing one record per CDR3 protein. The table shows about 52,000 distinct CDR3 sequences, with roughly 7.4% occurring only once. The source material was PBMCs, sampled at follow-up. The source is a female donor with early-stage non-small cell lung cancer. The CDR3 runs from the conserved cysteine through the conserved F or W. The D gene is left open where the match is weak. Not every row has a clone size; where given, it reads once, few, many or a size class.

>TRBJ2-3|TRBD1|many|TRBV4-1|14
CASSPGQGTDTQYF
TGCGCCAGCAGCCCTGGACAGGGCACAGATACGCAGTATTTT
>TRBJ2-7|-|many|TRBV6-5|14
CASSYSGAAYEQYF
TGTGCCAGCAGTTACTCTGGCGCCGCCTACGAGCAGTACTTC
>TRBJ1-4|TRBD1|many|TRBV6-1|13
CASGGQGHEKLFF
TGTGCCAGCGGGGGACAGGGTCATGAAAAACTGTTTTTT
>TRBJ2-1|-|many|TRBV9|14
CASSVSSGRNEQFF
TGTGCCAGCAGCGTAAGCAGCGGGCGCAATGAGCAGTTCTTC
>TRBJ2-7|-|many|TRBV18|16
CASSPPSGSLWDEQYF
TGTGCCAGCTCACCACCGTCAGGGAGCTTATGGGACGAGCAGTACTTC
>TRBJ1-2|-|many|TRBV30|13
CAWSSTGIYGYTF
TGTGCCTGGAGTTCCACAGGGATCTATGGCTACACCTTC
>TRBJ2-1|-|many|TRBV5-1|15
CASSLGVSSYNEQFF
TGCGCCAGCAGCTTGGGTGTAAGCTCCTACAATGAGCAGTTCTTC
>TRBJ2-1|TRBD2|many|TRBV20-1|13
CSSGRGADNEQFF
TGCAGCTCGGGGCGGGGGGCAGACAATGAGCAGTTCTTC
>TRBJ1-2|-|many|TRBV9|14
CASSVADLGYGYTF
TGTGCCAGCAGCGTAGCTGACCTCGGCTATGGCTACACCTTC
>TRBJ2-3|-|few|TRBV12-5|15
CASGLGHLGTDTQYF
TGTGCTAGTGGTTTGGGACACCTCGGAACAGATACGCAGTATTTT
>TRBJ2-2|-|-|TRBV5-4|17
CASSLGTRGPNTGELFF
TGTGCCAGCAGCTTGGGTACGCGGGGGCCCAACACCGGGGAGCTGTTTTTT
>TRBJ1-4|TRBD1|many|TRBV7-2|14
CASSLRTGAEKLFF
TGTGCCAGCAGCTTACGGACAGGGGCTGAAAAACTGTTTTTT
>TRBJ1-3|-|few|TRBV12-3/TRBV12-4|14
CASSFRGFGNTIYF
TGTGCCAGCAGTTTTCGGGGGTTCGGAAACACCATATATTTT
>TRBJ2-1|-|-|TRBV29-1|13
CSVDAGTYNEQFF
TGCAGCGTTGATGCAGGGACCTACAATGAGCAGTTCTTC
>TRBJ2-3|TRBD1|many|TRBV5-6|15
CASSKGQGWADTQYF
TGTGCCAGCAGCAAGGGACAGGGGTGGGCAGATACGCAGTATTTT
>TRBJ2-1|-|many|TRBV7-9|17
CASSHLGGSGVYNEQFF
TGTGCCAGCAGCCATCTCGGGGGAAGCGGAGTTTACAATGAGCAGTTCTTC
>TRBJ2-2|-|-|TRBV20-1|14
CSASLGGNTGELFF
TGCAGTGCTAGTTTAGGGGGAAACACCGGGGAGCTGTTTTTT
>TRBJ1-1|TRBD1|few|TRBV2|14
CASSEADRSAEAFF
TGTGCCAGCAGTGAGGCGGACAGGTCGGCTGAAGCTTTCTTT
>TRBJ2-3|-|-|TRBV5-1|13
CASSSLIADTQYF
TGCGCCAGCAGCTCCCTTATCGCAGATACGCAGTATTTT
>TRBJ2-6|TRBD1|-|TRBV5-1|13
CASSPGQGGVLTF
TGCGCCAGCAGCCCGGGACAGGGAGGAGTCCTGACTTTC
>TRBJ2-1|TRBD1|many|TRBV3-1|14
CASSQDYRGNEQFF
TGTGCCAGCAGCCAGGATTACAGGGGCAATGAGCAGTTCTTC
>TRBJ2-7|TRBD1|many|TRBV19|16
CASSRSGGPSSYEQYF
TGTGCCAGTAGTAGATCAGGGGGCCCTAGCTCCTACGAGCAGTACTTC
>TRBJ1-5|-|-|TRBV28|15
CASSLGTGSNQPQHF
TGTGCCAGCAGTTTAGGAACAGGAAGCAATCAGCCCCAGCATTTT
>TRBJ2-1|-|-|TRBV11-2|15
CASSNLGGSYNEQFF
TGTGCCAGCAGCAACCTTGGAGGCTCCTACAATGAGCAGTTCTTC
>TRBJ1-1|TRBD1|many|TRBV12-3/TRBV12-4|13
CASSLTGVTEAFF
TGTGCCAGCAGTCTTACAGGGGTCACTGAAGCTTTCTTT
>TRBJ1-5|TRBD1|-|TRBV28|13
CASRRQGGQPQHF
TGTGCCAGCAGAAGACAGGGGGGTCAGCCCCAGCATTTT
>TRBJ2-3|-|many|TRBV18|14
CASSPSSPPDTQYF
TGTGCCAGCTCACCATCATCTCCCCCAGATACGCAGTATTTT
>TRBJ2-7|TRBD1|few|TRBV11-1|16
CASSSPGTGRTYEQYF
TGTGCCAGCAGCTCCCCCGGGACAGGGAGGACCTACGAGCAGTACTTC
>TRBJ1-4|-|many|TRBV27|14
CASSLSGVGEKLFF
TGTGCCAGCAGTTTATCAGGGGTTGGTGAAAAACTGTTTTTT
>TRBJ1-2|-|many|TRBV29-1|14
CSVASSATNYGYTF
TGCAGCGTTGCTTCGTCAGCTACTAACTATGGCTACACCTTC
>TRBJ2-7|TRBD1|-|TRBV12-3/TRBV12-4|14
CASQSGQIYWEQYF
TGTGCCAGCCAATCGGGACAGATTTATTGGGAGCAGTACTTC
>TRBJ2-3|-|many|TRBV12-5|13
CASGLGDGATQYF
TGTGCTAGTGGTTTGGGGGACGGAGCTACGCAGTATTTT